This T cell receptor beta chain was recovered during a study of blood T cell repertoires in COVID-19 (TCRdb year 2020). For context, the study as a whole: The collaborator samples originated in the United States, Italy and Spain and spanned the acute and convalescent phases of COVID-19. The prospective study material was composed of cDNA or gDNA derived from T cells, B-cell-depleted T cells, or PBMCs. Deeply sampled blood TCRbeta repertoires from subjects exposed to, actively infected with, or recovered from COVID-19 were included in the dataset. The repertoires were made available in a free public database intended to serve as a resource for research on the immune response to SARS-CoV-2. Samples came from the ongoing ImmuneRACE study (first 160 participants) plus 1,254 subjects from 6 global collaborators. A de-identified subject ID, COVID-19 status, age in years and sex were almost always included in the sample metadata. Where available, HLA class I and class II types were obtained from metadata supplied by the sample provider rather than from assay-based typing.

Broad study findings and their caveats: The quantity of clinical and demographic metadata differed by source and by participant and was supplied without curation.

This clone was picked up many times. It has no known antigen specificity. No base quality information exists; no much larger clone differs at one position. After removal of 0 bases from V and 6 bases from J, the junction retains 6 bases not matched to a gene. The germline V gene (reference sequence) provides CDR1 SGHNT and CDR2 YYREEE. The CDR3, cysteine through phenylalanine, is 14 amino acids long. Just the 42-base CDR3 DNA is kept, in frame starting at base 1. Collaborating institutions collected whole blood in K2EDTA tubes following their own protocols. For TCRbeta analysis, collaborators shipped samples as frozen whole blood, isolated PBMCs, or DNA extracted from either of those sample types. TCRbeta CDR3 regions were amplified from genomic DNA by means of the immunoSEQ Assay, a bias-controlled multiplex PCR. Concerning the study's data processing: The number of nucleated cells in each sample was estimated by amplification of reference gene primers within the assay. Sequence reads were collapsed and filtered to measure the absolute abundance of every unique TCRbeta CDR3 rearrangement. Productive Simpson clonality was computed per sample as the square root of Simpson's diversity index over productive rearrangements. Held by TCRdb, this immuneACCESS table contains in-frame sequences only and omits some clones. Under half of the omission traces to an unresolved V gene where checked; the cause of the rest is unknown. The DNA was the basis for D and trimming; V, J and clone size are from that table. The sample table holds 150,000 to 200,000 clones, of which approximately 79% were seen once. Around 20% of the sample lies in the top ten.

The origin of this receptor is an elderly woman with acute or convalescent COVID-19. Sequenced input: peripheral blood. The chain uses TRBV5-4 and TRBJ2-7, with 7 bases matching TRBD2. The base sequence is TGTGCCAGCAGCTTGGCATTGACTAGCTCCGAGCAGTACTTC. Its product reads: CASSLALTSSEQYF.